The 31 T cell receptor beta chains presented below share a single source sample, sequenced in a study of cytomegalovirus exposure and HLA in healthy donors. A multiplex PCR was run with 60 Vbeta primers and 13 Jbeta primers. The table came from immunoSEQ multiplex PCR; TCRdb's copy has only in-frame clones and leaves some out. The table has more than 60,000 clones, under 85% seen once. The source material was PBMCs. The receptor set was obtained from a male donor in good health and CMV-seropositive.

This clone was found once. The V gene is TRBV11-2, the J gene TRBJ1-4; the match to TRBD1 covers 9 bases. V trimming: 2 bases; J trimming: 4 bases; junction bases outside the gene matches: 2. CDR1 is SGHAT, CDR2 FQNNGV, per germline. The CDR3 length is 15 residues. This CDR3 reads CASSLNRGLNEKLFF. DNA of the CDR3: TGTGCCAGCAGCTTAAACAGGGGGCTTAATGAAAAACTGTTTTTT.

In this sample, this clone turned up a few times. The rearrangement links TRBV29-1 to TRBJ1-1, with D uncertain. The V end was cut by 2 bases, the J end by 3 bases, with 7 bases between. This CDR3 is 12 amino acids long. CDR1 and CDR2 from the germline V gene are SQVTM and ANQGSEA. CDR3 sequence reads: CSVESRDTEAFF. In nucleotides, the CDR3 is TGCAGCGTTGAATCTCGGGACACTGAAGCTTTCTTT. The full variable domain, rest sourced from reference TRBV29-1 and TRBJ1-1, is SAVISQKPSRDICQRGTSLTIQCQVDSQVTMMFWYRQQPGQSLTLIATANQGSEATYESGFVIDKFPISRPNLTFSTLTVSNMSPEDSSIYLCSVESRDTEAFFGQGTRLTVV.

There are a few counts of this clone. The V call is TRBV5-6, the J call TRBJ2-3, with TRBD1 identical over 8 bases. The CDR3 totals 15 residues. V trimming: 4 bases; J trimming: 0 bases; junction bases outside the gene matches: 4. Germline loops: CDR1 SGHDT, CDR2 YYEEEE. DNA for the CDR3: TGTGCCAGCAGCAGGGACAGGCGAAGCACAGATACGCAGTATTTT. It codes for CASSRDRRSTDTQYF. The full variable domain, with the rest looked up from reference TRBV5-6 and TRBJ2-3, is DAGVTQSPTHLIKTRGQQVTLRCSPKSGHDTVSWYQQALGQGPQFIFQYYEEEERQRGNFPDRFSGHQFPNYSSELNVNALLLGDSALYLCASSRDRRSTDTQYFGPGTRLTVL.

The J gene is TRBJ1-6, the V gene TRBV18; TRBD1 aligns across 8 bases. The V gene's germline CDR1 is KGHSH and CDR2 LQKENI. V dropped 8 bases and J dropped 8; count of bases not matched to a gene: 5. The CDR3 sequence is 13 residues long. The CDR3 DNA reads as TGTGCCAGCAGGGACAGGCCTGATTCACCCCTCCACTTT. As protein: CASRDRPDSPLHF.

This chain uses TRBV5-1 with TRBJ1-1, with a weak D call TRBD1 (5 bases). Trimming stripped 0 bases from V and 7 bases from J, with 10 bases between. Germline assignment: CDR1 SGHRS and CDR2 YFSETQ. The CDR3 runs to 13 residues. This CDR3 reads CASSLEQALEAFF. CDR3 bases: TGCGCCAGCAGCTTGGAACAGGCCCTTGAAGCTTTCTTT.

J is TRBJ2-3 and V is TRBV7-6; 8 bases align to TRBD1. Trimming took 5 bases from V and 4 from J; bases not matched to a gene: 11. This CDR3 has 16 amino acids. Germline V gives CDR1 SGHVS, CDR2 FNYEAQ. This chain's CDR3 is CASSGVQTGDADTQYF. For the CDR3, the DNA is TGTGCCAGCAGCGGCGTCCAGACAGGGGATGCAGATACGCAGTATTTT.

The gene calls are TRBV18 and TRBJ1-6, with D perhaps matching TRBD1 (6 bases). The CDR3 is 16 residues long. V gave up 1 base and J gave up 15 bases, with 22 bases separating them. CDR1 KGHSH and CDR2 LQKENI come from the germline V gene. CDR3 DNA sequence: TGTGCCAGCTCACCACTCCGGGGAGAGGGGGTTGAGCACCTCCACTTT. This encodes CASSPLRGEGVEHLHF.

The chain combines TRBV6-5 with TRBJ2-7, with 9 nucleotides matching TRBD1. The J segment lost 6 bases and the V segment lost 2 bases, leaving 11 bases of the junction unmatched. Germline lookup yields CDR1 MNHEY and CDR2 SVGAGI. The CDR3 is made up of 16 amino acids. CDR3 bases: TGTGCCAGCAGTTACAGACCGGGACAGGGCCTTTCCGAGCAGTACTTC. It codes for CASSYRPGQGLSEQYF.

Turning to this clone: Other DNA sequences in the same sample also yield this CDR3. The V call is TRBV5-6, the J call TRBJ1-1; D ambiguous. The CDR3 totals 12 residues. The germline V gene has CDR1 SGHDT and CDR2 YYEEEE. Trimming left V 4 bases short and J 4 bases short, with 8 bases between. CDR3: CASSLRGTEAFF. CDR3 sequence (DNA): TGTGCCAGCAGCCTTCGGGGCACTGAAGCTTTCTTT.

The chain recombines TRBV15 with TRBJ2-5, with TRBD1 as a possible D gene (6 bases). V lost 0 bases and J lost 1, with 12 bases in between. The CDR3 spans 16 residues. Germline CDR1 is LNHNV and CDR2 is YYDKDF (reference sequence). The CDR3 loop reads CATSRDLGQSQETQYF. The CDR3 DNA reads TGTGCCACCAGCAGAGATCTCGGACAGAGCCAAGAGACCCAGTACTTC.

This chain links TRBV27 with TRBJ2-6; TRBD2 matches 8 bases. CDR3 size: 16 residues. V lost 6 bases and J lost 0; bases outside the gene matches: 4. Germline assignment: CDR1 MNHEY and CDR2 SMNVEV (reference sequence). The CDR3 nucleotides read TGTGCCAGCAGGGCGGGGGGTACCTCTGGGGCCAACGTCCTGACTTTC. Translation: CASRAGGTSGANVLTF.

This clone was recorded once. The chain recombines TRBV7-2 with TRBJ2-3, with 9 positions matching TRBD2. V lost 1 base, J lost 6 bases, and 14 bases stayed unmatched. Germline assignment: CDR1 SGHTA and CDR2 FQGNSA. CDR3 size: 18 residues. In DNA, the CDR3 is TGTGCCAGCAGCTTAGGGTCGAGCGGGGGGCGCTTCGGCGATACGCAGTATTTT. Translated, it gives CASSLGSSGGRFGDTQYF. The full variable domain, with the rest looked up from reference TRBV7-2 and TRBJ2-3, is GAGVSQSPSNKVTEKGKDVELRCDPISGHTALYWYRQSLGQGLEFLIYFQGNSAPDKSGLPSDRFSAERTGGSVSTLTIQRTQQEDSAVYLCASSLGSSGGRFGDTQYFGPGTRLTVL.

This clone was recorded only once. This chain links TRBV9 with TRBJ2-7; TRBD1 agrees at 7 bases. The CDR3 length is 13 residues. Trimming took 3 bases from V and 7 from J; bases not matched to a gene: 7. The germline gives CDR1 SGDLS, CDR2 YYNGEE. The CDR3 DNA is TGTGCCAGCAGCGGACAGGGTTCTTGGGAGCAGTACTTC. It is translated as CASSGQGSWEQYF.

Only one count was recorded for this clone. The rearrangement links TRBV7-2 to TRBJ1-2; 7 positions agree with TRBD1. The CDR3 extends over 15 amino acids. The V and J ends lost 5 bases and 2 bases, in that order; junction bases with no gene match: 8. Per germline, CDR1 SGHTA and CDR2 FQGNSA. In DNA, the CDR3 is TGTGCCAGCAGCCCCCGACAGGGAGGAAACTATGGCTACACCTTC. Translating gives CASSPRQGGNYGYTF.

This rearrangement joins TRBV7-7 to TRBJ2-5; TRBD1 aligns across 7 bases. Per germline, CDR1 SSHAT and CDR2 FNYEAQ (reference sequence). V was pared by 1 base and J by 1 base, with 9 bases of the junction left unmatched. The CDR3 extends over 17 amino acids. As DNA, the CDR3 is TGTGCCAGCAGCTTAGGGCCCTCGGGGACAGTCCAAGAGACCCAGTACTTC. Residues: CASSLGPSGTVQETQYF.

This clone was seen just once. This chain joins TRBV12-5 and TRBJ1-1; D gene uncertain. This CDR3 has 13 residues. V was clipped by 3 bases and J by 4 bases, with 9 bases between them. Germline V gene data show CDR1 as LGHNT and CDR2 as FRNRAP. In DNA form, the CDR3 reads TGTGCTAGTGGTTTTCTAGACGGCACTGAAGCTTTCTTT. Its protein product is CASGFLDGTEAFF.

This clone has only a few counts. V gene TRBV5-6 combines with J gene TRBJ1-1, with a tentative D call TRBD1 (5 bases). The CDR3 covers 13 residues. Germline CDR1 SGHDT, CDR2 YYEEEE. Trimming removed 1 base from V and 6 bases from J, with 10 bases in between. Here the CDR3 reads CASSLRRGSEAFF. The CDR3 coding sequence is TGTGCCAGCAGCTTGCGGAGGGGTTCTGAAGCTTTCTTT.

The CDR3 sequence is CASSPRMTVLNTEAFF. CDR3 sequence (DNA): TGTGCCAGCTCACCGCGCATGACAGTGCTGAACACTGAAGCTTTCTTT. This sequence joins TRBV18 and TRBJ1-1, with D perhaps matching TRBD1 (5 bases). In germline, CDR1 is KGHSH, CDR2 LQKENI. This CDR3 has 16 amino acids. Trimming took 3 bases from V and 0 from J, leaving 14 bases between them.

J is TRBJ2-1 and V is TRBV6-1; D is perhaps TRBD1 (6 bases). Germline values: CDR1 MNHNS, CDR2 SASEGT. V lost 1 base and J 0 bases, leaving 10 bases between the germline ends. The CDR3 sequence is 16 residues long. The CDR3 loop reads CASSEEGGGSYNEQFF. The DNA of the CDR3 is TGTGCCAGCAGTGAAGAAGGGGGTGGCTCCTACAATGAGCAGTTCTTC.

The gene calls are TRBV7-9 and TRBJ2-1, with a tentative D call TRBD2 (5 bases). The V gene's germline CDR1 is SEHNR and CDR2 FQNEAQ (reference sequence). Trimming pared 5 bases from V and 0 bases from J, leaving 11 bases between. This CDR3 contains 15 residues. The CDR3 DNA reads TGTGCCAGCAGCCAACTAGTTCGCTCCTACAATGAGCAGTTCTTC. It specifies CASSQLVRSYNEQFF.

Comments on this clone: Its ends do not fully match the called genes, so a read error is possible. V is TRBV7-7 and J is TRBJ2-7, with a possible D match to TRBD2 (5 bases). CDR1 SSHAT and CDR2 FNYEAQ come from the germline V gene (reference sequence). The CDR3 length is 15 residues. In nucleotides, the CDR3 is TGTGCTAGCAGCTTGGGTACGGGAACCTCCTACGAGCAGTACTTC. Translation: CASSLGTGTSYEQYF.

The gene calls are TRBV5-4 and TRBJ2-7, with D possibly TRBD2 on 5 matching bases. Germline V CDR1 and CDR2: SGHNT, YYREEE (reference sequence). Trimming took off 3 bases at V and 2 bases at J, with 12 bases between the two ends. The CDR3 spans 14 residues. The CDR3 region is CASSSYAGTYEQYF. As DNA, the CDR3 is TGTGCCAGCAGCTCATACGCCGGGACCTACGAGCAGTACTTC.

The chain uses TRBV5-5 and TRBJ1-2; D unresolved. V dropped 4 bases and J dropped 8 bases, with 15 bases sitting between them. CDR3 length: 13 residues. Germline V gene sequence: CDR1 SGHKS, CDR2 YYEKEE (reference sequence). The CDR3 DNA reads TGTGCCAGCAGCCCGCGGACTCCGGCCGGCTACACCTTC. Translating gives CASSPRTPAGYTF.

This chain links TRBV18 with TRBJ1-2, with D possibly TRBD1 on 5 matching bases. The length of the CDR3 is 14 residues. V was clipped by 6 bases and J by 7 bases, with 18 bases between them. Germline values: CDR1 KGHSH, CDR2 LQKENI. The CDR3 sequence is CASSFLEGAGGYTF. In nucleotides, the CDR3 is TGTGCCAGCTCCTTCCTAGAAGGGGCAGGTGGCTACACCTTC.

The chain employs TRBV13 and TRBJ2-7; 8 bases are shared with TRBD2. The V and J ends lost 5 bases and 4 bases, in that order; junction bases with no gene match: 7. This CDR3 contains 14 residues. Germline V gene data show CDR1 as PRHDT and CDR2 as FYEKMQ (reference sequence). Written as DNA, the CDR3 is TGTGCCAGCAGCCCCGGACGGGGGGGATACGAGCAGTACTTC. This gives the protein CASSPGRGGYEQYF.

This sequence joins TRBV18 and TRBJ2-2; D is unresolved. The CDR3 is 16 amino acids. Germline CDR1 KGHSH, CDR2 LQKENI. The V gene lost 5 bases and the J gene lost 1 base, with 14 bases spanning the gap. CDR3 DNA sequence: TGTGCCAGCTCAGATTCCCTCAACAGGAACACCGGGGAGCTGTTTTTT. Translated: CASSDSLNRNTGELFF.

J is TRBJ2-4 and V is TRBV9; TRBD1 matches 7 bases. The germline V gene encodes CDR1 SGDLS and CDR2 YYNGEE. The CDR3 consists of 15 residues. V was pared by 3 bases and J by 0 bases, with 3 bases of the junction left unmatched. The CDR3 is CASSANRGAKNIQYF. For the CDR3, the DNA is TGTGCCAGCAGCGCCAACAGGGGAGCCAAAAACATTCAGTACTTC. Using reference TRBV9 and TRBJ2-4 for the parts outside the CDR3, the full variable domain is DSGVTQTPKHLITATGQRVTLRCSPRSGDLSVYWYQQSLDQGLQFLIQYYNGEERAKGNILERFSAQQFPDLHSELNLSSLELGDSALYFCASSANRGAKNIQYFGAGTRLSVL.

In nucleotides, the CDR3 is TGTGCCAGCAACCCCCCGGGACAGGCCCGAAACTATGGCTACACCTTC. Residues: CASNPPGQARNYGYTF. The J gene is TRBJ1-2, the V gene TRBV6-6; 8 bases agree with TRBD1. V shed 7 bases, J shed 2 bases, and the junction held 12 bases outside the gene matches. The CDR3 spans 16 residues. The V gene's germline CDR1 is MNHNY and CDR2 SVGAGI (reference sequence).

The sample holds a few counts of this clone. The chain uses TRBV6-4 and TRBJ2-3, with 10 positions matching TRBD2. Looked up from germline, CDR1 is MRHNA and CDR2 is SNTAGT. The CDR3 loop spans 15 amino acids. Trimming removed 3 bases from V and 2 bases from J; junction bases left unmatched: 2. The CDR3 spells CASSESGGATDTQYF. Written as DNA, the CDR3 is TGTGCCAGCAGTGAAAGCGGGGGGGCCACAGATACGCAGTATTTT.

The chain couples TRBV5-1 to TRBJ1-1; 8 bases align to TRBD1. V trimming: 3 bases; J trimming: 0 bases; junction bases outside the gene matches: 7. In germline, CDR1 is SGHRS, CDR2 YFSETQ. CDR3 length: 16 amino acids. The DNA of the CDR3 is TGCGCCAGCAGCTGGGTCGGACAGGGTTTGAACACTGAAGCTTTCTTT. This sequence encodes CASSWVGQGLNTEAFF.

This chain uses TRBV14 with TRBJ1-5; D may be TRBD1 (5 bases). Trimming took off 0 bases at V and 7 bases at J, with 7 bases between the two ends. The CDR3 has 13 residues. CDR1 and CDR2 from the germline V gene are SGHDN and FVKESK. The CDR3 loop is CASSQDRGQPQHF. The CDR3 DNA is TGTGCCAGCAGCCAAGATAGGGGACAGCCCCAGCATTTT.